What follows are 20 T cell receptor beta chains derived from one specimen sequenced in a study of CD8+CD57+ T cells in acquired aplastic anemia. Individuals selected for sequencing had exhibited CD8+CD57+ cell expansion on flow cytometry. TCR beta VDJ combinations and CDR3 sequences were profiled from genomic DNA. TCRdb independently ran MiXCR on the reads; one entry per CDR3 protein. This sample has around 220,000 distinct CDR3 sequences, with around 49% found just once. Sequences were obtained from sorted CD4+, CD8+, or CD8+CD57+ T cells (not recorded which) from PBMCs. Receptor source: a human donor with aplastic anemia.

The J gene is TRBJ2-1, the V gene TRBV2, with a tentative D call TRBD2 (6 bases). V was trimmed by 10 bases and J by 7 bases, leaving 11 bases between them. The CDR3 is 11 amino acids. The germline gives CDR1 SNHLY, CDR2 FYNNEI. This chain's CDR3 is CATLSGNEQFF. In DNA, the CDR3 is TGTGCCACCCTTAGCGGAAATGAGCAGTTCTTC.

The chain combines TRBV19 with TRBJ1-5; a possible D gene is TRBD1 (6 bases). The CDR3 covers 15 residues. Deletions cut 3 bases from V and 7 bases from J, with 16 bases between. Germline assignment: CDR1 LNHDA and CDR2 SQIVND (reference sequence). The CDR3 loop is CASSIPGRGRQPQHF. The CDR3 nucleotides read TGTGCCAGTAGTATTCCCGGCAGGGGCAGGCAGCCCCAGCATTTT.

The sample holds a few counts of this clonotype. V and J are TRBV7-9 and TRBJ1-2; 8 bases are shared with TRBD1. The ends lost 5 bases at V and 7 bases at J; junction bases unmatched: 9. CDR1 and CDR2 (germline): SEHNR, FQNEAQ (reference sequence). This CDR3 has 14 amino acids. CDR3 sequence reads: CASSDDTGGCGYTF. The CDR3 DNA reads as TGTGCCAGCAGCGATGATACAGGGGGGTGTGGCTACACCTTC.

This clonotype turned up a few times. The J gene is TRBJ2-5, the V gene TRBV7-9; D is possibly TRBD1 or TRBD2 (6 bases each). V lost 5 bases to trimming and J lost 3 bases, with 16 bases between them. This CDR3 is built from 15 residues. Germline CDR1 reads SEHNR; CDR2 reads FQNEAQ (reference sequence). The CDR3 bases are TGTGCCAGCAGCCTAGGCTACAGGGAGGAAGAGACCCAGTACTTC. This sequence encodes CASSLGYREEETQYF.

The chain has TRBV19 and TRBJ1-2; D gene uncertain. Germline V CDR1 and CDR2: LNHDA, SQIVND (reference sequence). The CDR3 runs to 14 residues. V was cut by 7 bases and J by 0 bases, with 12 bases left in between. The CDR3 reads CASKAVQSNYGYTF. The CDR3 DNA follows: TGTGCCAGTAAGGCAGTTCAATCTAACTATGGCTACACCTTC.

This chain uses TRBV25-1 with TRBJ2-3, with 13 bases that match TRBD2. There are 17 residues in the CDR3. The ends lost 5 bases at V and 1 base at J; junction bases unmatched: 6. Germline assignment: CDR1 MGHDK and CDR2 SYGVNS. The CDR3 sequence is CASSTSGGAGRTDTQYF. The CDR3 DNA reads TGTGCCAGCAGTACTAGCGGGGGGGCCGGTCGCACAGATACGCAGTATTTT. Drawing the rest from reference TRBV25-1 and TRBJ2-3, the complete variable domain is EADIYQTPRYLVIGTGKKITLECSQTMGHDKMYWYQQDPGMELHLIHYSYGVNSTEKGDLSSESTVSRIRTEHFPLTLESARPSHTSQYLCASSTSGGAGRTDTQYFGPGTRLTVL.

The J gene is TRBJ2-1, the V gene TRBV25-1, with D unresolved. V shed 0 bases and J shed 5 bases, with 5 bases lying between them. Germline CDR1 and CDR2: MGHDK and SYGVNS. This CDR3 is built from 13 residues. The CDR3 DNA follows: TGTGCCAGCAGTGAATACAGAGACAATGAGCAGTTCTTC. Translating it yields CASSEYRDNEQFF.

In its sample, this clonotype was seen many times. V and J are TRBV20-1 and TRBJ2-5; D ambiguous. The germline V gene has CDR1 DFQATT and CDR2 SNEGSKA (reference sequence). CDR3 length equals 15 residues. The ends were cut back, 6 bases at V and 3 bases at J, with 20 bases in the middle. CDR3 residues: CSAAQPRALKETQYF. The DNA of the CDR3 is TGCAGTGCAGCTCAGCCAAGAGCTCTAAAAGAGACCCAGTACTTC.

The CDR3 region is CSASGGRGQFF. The CDR3, as DNA: TGCAGTGCTAGTGGTGGGAGAGGACAGTTCTTC. V gene TRBV20-1 combines with J gene TRBJ2-1, with a possible D match to TRBD2 (5 bases). CDR3 size: 11 residues. Trimming stripped 3 bases from V and 13 bases from J, with 13 bases between. Germline V gene lookup returns CDR1 DFQATT and CDR2 SNEGSKA (reference sequence).

CDR3 sequence: CASSEWRTAPNYGYTF. In DNA form, the CDR3 reads TGTGCCAGCAGTGAATGGCGGACAGCACCTAACTATGGCTACACCTTC. The chain has TRBV9 and TRBJ1-2; the D gene is possibly TRBD1 (6 bases). The CDR3 has 16 amino acids. Germline CDR1 SGDLS, CDR2 YYNGEE. V was shortened by 5 bases and J by 0 bases, with 17 bases between the two germline ends.

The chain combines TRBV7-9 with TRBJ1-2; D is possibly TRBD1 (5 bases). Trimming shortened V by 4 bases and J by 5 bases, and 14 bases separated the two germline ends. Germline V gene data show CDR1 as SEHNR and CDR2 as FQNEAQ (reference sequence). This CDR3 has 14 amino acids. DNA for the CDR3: TGTGCCAGCAGCTACCCCGGGACGGGGTATGGCTACACCTTC. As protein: CASSYPGTGYGYTF. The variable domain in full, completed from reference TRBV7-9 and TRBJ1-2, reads DTGVSQNPRHKITKRGQNVTFRCDPISEHNRLYWYRQTLGQGPEFLTYFQNEAQLEKSRLLSDRFSAERPKGSFSTLEIQRTEQGDSAMYLCASSYPGTGYGYTFGSGTRLTVV.

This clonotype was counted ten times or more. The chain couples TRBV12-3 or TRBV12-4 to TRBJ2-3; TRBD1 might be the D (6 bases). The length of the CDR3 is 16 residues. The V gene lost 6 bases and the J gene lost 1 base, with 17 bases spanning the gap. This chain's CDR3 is CASSRRTALGTDTQYF. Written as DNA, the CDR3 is TGTGCCAGCAGCCGCAGGACAGCCCTTGGCACAGATACGCAGTATTTT.

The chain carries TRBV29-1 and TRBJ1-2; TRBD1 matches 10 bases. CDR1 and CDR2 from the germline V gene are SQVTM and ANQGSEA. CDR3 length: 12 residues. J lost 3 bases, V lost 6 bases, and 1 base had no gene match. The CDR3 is CSVGTGDYGYTF. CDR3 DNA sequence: TGCAGCGTGGGGACAGGGGACTATGGCTACACCTTC. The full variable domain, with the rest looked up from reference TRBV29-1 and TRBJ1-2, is SAVISQKPSRDICQRGTSLTIQCQVDSQVTMMFWYRQQPGQSLTLIATANQGSEATYESGFVIDKFPISRPNLTFSTLTVSNMSPEDSSIYLCSVGTGDYGYTFGSGTRLTVV.

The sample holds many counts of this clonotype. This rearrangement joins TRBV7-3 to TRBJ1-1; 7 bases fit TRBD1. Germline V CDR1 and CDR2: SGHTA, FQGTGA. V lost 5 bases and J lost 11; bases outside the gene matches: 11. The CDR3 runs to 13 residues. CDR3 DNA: TGTGCCAGCAGCGAACAGGGGCCCCTAATTGCTTTCTTT. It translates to CASSEQGPLIAFF.

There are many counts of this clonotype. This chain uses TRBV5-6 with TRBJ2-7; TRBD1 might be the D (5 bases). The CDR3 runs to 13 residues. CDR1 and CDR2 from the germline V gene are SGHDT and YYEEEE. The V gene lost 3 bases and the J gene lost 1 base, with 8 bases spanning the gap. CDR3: CASSSDTSYEQYF. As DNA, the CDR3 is TGTGCCAGCAGCTCGGACACTTCCTACGAGCAGTACTTC. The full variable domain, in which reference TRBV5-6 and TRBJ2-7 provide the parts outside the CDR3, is DAGVTQSPTHLIKTRGQQVTLRCSPKSGHDTVSWYQQALGQGPQFIFQYYEEEERQRGNFPDRFSGHQFPNYSSELNVNALLLGDSALYLCASSSDTSYEQYFGPGTRLTVT.

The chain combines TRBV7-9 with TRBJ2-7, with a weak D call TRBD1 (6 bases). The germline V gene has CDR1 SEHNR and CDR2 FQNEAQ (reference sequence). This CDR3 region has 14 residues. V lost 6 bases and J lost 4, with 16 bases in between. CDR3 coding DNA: TGTGCCAGCAGTCCTGCTCCAGGGGTGTACGAGCAGTACTTC. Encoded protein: CASSPAPGVYEQYF.

The CDR3 region is CASSVAPEGGEQYF. DNA for the CDR3: TGTGCCAGCAGCGTAGCTCCGGAAGGAGGCGAGCAGTACTTC. The V gene is TRBV9, the J gene TRBJ2-7; D is perhaps TRBD2 (5 bases). V shed 0 bases and J shed 6 bases, with 13 bases lying between them. The CDR3 is 14 amino acids. CDR1 is SGDLS, CDR2 YYNGEE, per germline.

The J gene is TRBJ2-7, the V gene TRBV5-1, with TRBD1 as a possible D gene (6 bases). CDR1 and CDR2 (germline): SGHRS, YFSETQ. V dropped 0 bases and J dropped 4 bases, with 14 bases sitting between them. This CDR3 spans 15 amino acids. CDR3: CASSLAVQGFYEQYF. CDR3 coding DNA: TGCGCCAGCAGCTTGGCAGTACAGGGATTTTACGAGCAGTACTTC.

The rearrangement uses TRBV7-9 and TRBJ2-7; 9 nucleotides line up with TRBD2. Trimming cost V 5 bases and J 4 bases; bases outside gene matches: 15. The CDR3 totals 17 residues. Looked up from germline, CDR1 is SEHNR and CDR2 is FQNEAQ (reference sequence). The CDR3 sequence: CASSVGGGRASGYEQYF. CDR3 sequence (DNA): TGTGCCAGCAGCGTTGGAGGCGGGAGGGCCTCGGGGTACGAGCAGTACTTC.

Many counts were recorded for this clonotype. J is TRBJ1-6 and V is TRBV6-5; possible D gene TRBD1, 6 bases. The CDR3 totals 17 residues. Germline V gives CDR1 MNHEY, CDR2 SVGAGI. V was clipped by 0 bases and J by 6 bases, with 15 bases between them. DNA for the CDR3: TGTGCCAGCAGTTACTCGGGGACACCGTCAAGTAATTCACCCCTCCACTTT. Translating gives CASSYSGTPSSNSPLHF.